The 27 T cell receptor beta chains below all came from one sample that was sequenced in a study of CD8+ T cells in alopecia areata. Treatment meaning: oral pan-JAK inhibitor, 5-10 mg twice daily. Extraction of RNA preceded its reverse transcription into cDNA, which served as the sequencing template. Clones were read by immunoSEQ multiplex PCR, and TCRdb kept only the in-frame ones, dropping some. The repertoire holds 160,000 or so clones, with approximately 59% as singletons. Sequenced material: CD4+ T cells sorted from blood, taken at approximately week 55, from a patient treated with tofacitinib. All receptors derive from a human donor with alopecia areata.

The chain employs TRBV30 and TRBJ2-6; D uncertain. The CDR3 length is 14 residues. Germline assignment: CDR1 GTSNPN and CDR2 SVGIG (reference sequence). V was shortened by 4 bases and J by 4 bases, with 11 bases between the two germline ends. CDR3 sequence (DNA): TGTGCCTGGAAAGGTAAACAAGGGGCCAACGTCCTGACTTTC. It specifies CAWKGKQGANVLTF.

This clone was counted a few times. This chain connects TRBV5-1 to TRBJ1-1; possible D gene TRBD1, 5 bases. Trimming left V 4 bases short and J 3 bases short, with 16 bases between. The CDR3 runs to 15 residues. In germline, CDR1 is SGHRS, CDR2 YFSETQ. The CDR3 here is CASSETPGKYTEAFF. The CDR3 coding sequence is TGCGCCAGCAGCGAAACGCCAGGGAAGTACACTGAAGCTTTCTTT.

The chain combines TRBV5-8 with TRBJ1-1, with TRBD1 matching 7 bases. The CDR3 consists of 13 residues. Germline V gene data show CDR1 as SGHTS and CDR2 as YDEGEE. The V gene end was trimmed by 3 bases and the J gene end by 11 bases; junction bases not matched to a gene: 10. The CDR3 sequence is CASSSTMTGMAFF. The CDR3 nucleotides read TGTGCCAGCAGCTCGACGATGACAGGGATGGCTTTCTTT.

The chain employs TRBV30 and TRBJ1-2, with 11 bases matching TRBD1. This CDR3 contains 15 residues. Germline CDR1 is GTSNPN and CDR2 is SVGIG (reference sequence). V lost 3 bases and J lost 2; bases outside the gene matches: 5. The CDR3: CAWSGQGASNYGYTF. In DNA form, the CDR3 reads TGTGCCTGGAGCGGACAGGGGGCTTCAAACTATGGCTACACCTTC.

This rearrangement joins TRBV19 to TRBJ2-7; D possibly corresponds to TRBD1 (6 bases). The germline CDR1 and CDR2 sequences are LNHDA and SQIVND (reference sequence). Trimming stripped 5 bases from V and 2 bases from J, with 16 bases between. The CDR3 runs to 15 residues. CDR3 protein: CASSQLRDITYEQYF. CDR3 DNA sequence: TGTGCCAGTAGTCAATTGAGGGACATCACCTACGAGCAGTACTTC.

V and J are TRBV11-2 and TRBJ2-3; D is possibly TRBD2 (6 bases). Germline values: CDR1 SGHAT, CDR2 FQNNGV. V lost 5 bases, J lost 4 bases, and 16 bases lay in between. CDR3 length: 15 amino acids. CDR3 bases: TGTGCCAGCAGCCGTATGACTAGGGCGGCAGATACGCAGTATTTT. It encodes CASSRMTRAADTQYF.

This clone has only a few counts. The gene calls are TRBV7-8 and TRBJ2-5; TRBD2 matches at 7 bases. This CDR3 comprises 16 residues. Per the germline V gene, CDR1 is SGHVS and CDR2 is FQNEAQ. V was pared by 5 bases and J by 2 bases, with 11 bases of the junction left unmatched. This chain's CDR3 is CASSPGGAGYQETQYF. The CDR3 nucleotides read TGTGCCAGCAGCCCCGGTGGAGCGGGGTATCAAGAGACCCAGTACTTC.

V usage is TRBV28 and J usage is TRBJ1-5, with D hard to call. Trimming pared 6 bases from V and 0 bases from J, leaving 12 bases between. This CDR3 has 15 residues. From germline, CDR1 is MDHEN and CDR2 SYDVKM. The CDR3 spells CASSPTRSSNQPQHF. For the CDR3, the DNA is TGTGCCAGCAGCCCTACAAGAAGTAGCAATCAGCCCCAGCATTTT.

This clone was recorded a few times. CDR3 protein: CASRALRGGSQPQHF. The CDR3 DNA is TGTGCCAGCAGAGCCCTCAGGGGAGGCAGTCAGCCCCAGCATTTT. V usage is TRBV2 and J usage is TRBJ1-5, with a possible D match to TRBD1 (6 bases). Trimming took 6 bases from V and 6 from J, leaving 18 bases between them. CDR3 length: 15 residues. Germline assignment: CDR1 SNHLY and CDR2 FYNNEI.

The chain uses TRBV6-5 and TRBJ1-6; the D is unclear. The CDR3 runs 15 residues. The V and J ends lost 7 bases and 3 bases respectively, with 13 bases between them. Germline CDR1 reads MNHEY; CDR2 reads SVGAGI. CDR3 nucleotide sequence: TGTGCCAGCACCCTACAATTAGGCTATAATTCACCCCTCCACTTT. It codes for CASTLQLGYNSPLHF.

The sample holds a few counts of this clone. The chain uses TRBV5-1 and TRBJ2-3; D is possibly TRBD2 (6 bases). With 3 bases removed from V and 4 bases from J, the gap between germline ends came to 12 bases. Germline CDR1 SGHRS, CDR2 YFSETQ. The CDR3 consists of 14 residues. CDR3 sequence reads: CASSSQTSSDTQYF. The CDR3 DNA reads TGCGCCAGCAGCTCCCAGACTAGTTCAGATACGCAGTATTTT.

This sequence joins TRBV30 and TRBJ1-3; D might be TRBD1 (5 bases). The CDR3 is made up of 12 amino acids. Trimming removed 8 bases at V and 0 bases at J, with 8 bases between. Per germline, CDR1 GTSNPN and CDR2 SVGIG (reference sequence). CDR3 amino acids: CARDGSGNTIYF. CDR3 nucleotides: TGTGCCCGGGACGGCTCTGGAAACACCATATATTTT.

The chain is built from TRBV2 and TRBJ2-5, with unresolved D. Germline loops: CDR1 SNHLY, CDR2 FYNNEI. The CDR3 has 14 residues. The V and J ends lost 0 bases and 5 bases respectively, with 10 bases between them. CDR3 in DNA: TGTGCCAGCAGTGAAGCCTTCCCCCGGGAGACCCAGTACTTC. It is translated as CASSEAFPRETQYF.

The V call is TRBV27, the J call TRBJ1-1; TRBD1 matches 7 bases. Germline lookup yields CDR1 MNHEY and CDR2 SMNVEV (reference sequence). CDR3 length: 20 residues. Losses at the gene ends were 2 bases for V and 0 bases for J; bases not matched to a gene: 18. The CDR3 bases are TGTGCCAGCAGTTTAACAGGGACAGAGGTCCGCATCGTCATGAACACTGAAGCTTTCTTT. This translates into CASSLTGTEVRIVMNTEAFF.

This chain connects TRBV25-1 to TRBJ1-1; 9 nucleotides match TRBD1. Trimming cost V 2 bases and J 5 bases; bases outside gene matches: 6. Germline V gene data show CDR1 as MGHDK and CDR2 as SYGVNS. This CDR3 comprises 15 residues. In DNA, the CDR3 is TGTGCCAGCAGTGAAACGACAGGGGGACGTACTGAAGCTTTCTTT. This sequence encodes CASSETTGGRTEAFF.

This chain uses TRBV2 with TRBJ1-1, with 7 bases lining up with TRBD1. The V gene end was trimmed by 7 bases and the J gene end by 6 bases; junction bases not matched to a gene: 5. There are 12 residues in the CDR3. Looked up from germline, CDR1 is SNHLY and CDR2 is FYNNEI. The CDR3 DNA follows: TGTGCCAGCAATCAAGACAGGGCTGAAGCTTTCTTT. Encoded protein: CASNQDRAEAFF.

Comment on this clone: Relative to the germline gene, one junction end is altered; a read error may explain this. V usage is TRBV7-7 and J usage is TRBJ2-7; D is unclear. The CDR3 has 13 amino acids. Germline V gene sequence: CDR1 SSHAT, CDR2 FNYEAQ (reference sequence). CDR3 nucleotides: TGTGCTAGCAGCTTAGGCGCTTTGGGCGAGCAGTACTTC. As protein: CASSLGALGEQYF.

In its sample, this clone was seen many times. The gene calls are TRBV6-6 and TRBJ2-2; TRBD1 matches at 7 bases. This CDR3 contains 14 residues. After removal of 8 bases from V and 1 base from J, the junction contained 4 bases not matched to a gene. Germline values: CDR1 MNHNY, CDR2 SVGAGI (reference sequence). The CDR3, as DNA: TGTGCCAGCCGGGGACAGCTGAACACCGGGGAGCTGTTTTTT. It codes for CASRGQLNTGELFF.

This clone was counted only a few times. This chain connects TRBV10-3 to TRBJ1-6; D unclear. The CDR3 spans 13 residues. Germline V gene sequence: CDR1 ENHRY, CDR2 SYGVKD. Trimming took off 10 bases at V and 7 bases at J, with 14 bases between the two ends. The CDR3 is CATTTDGNSPLHF. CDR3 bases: TGTGCCACCACTACCGACGGCAATTCACCCCTCCACTTT.

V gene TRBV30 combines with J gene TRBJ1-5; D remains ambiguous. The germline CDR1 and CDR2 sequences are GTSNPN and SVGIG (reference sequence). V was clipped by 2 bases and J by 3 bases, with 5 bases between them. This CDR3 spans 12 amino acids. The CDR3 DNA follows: TGTGCCTGGAGTCGTCTCAATCAGCCCCAGCATTTT. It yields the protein CAWSRLNQPQHF.

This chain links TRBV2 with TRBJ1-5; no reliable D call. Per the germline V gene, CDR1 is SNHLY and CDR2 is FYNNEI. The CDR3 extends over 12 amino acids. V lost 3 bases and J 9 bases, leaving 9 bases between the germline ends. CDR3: CASSEGTPPQHF. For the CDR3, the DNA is TGTGCCAGCAGTGAGGGAACCCCGCCCCAGCATTTT.

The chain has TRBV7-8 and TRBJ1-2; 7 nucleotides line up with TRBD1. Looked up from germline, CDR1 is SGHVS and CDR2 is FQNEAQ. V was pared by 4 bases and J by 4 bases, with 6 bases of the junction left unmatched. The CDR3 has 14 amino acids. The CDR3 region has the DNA TGTGCCAGCAGCTACATACAGGGGACCTATGGCTACACCTTC. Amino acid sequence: CASSYIQGTYGYTF.

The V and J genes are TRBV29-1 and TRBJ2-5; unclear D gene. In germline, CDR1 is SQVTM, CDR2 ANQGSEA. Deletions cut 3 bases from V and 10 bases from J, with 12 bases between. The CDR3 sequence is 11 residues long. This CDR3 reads CSVEQGRDQYF. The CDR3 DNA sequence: TGCAGCGTTGAGCAAGGAAGGGACCAGTACTTC.

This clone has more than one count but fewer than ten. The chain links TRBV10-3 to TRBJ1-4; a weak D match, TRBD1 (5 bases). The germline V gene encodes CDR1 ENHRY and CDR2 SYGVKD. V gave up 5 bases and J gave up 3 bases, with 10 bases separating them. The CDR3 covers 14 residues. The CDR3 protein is CAISRTSPNEKLFF. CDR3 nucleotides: TGTGCCATCAGTAGGACATCGCCTAATGAAAAACTGTTTTTT.

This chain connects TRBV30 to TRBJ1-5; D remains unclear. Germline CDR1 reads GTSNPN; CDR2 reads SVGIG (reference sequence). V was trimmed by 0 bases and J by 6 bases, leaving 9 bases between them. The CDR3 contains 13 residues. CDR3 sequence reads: CAWSVSEAQPQHF. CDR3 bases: TGTGCCTGGAGTGTATCAGAGGCTCAGCCCCAGCATTTT.

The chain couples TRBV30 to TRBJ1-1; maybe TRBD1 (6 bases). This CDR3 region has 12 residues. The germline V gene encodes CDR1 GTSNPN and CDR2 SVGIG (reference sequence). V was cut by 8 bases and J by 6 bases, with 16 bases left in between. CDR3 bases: TGTGCCCAAGGAAGGGGGTCATCTGAAGCTTTCTTT. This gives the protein CAQGRGSSEAFF.

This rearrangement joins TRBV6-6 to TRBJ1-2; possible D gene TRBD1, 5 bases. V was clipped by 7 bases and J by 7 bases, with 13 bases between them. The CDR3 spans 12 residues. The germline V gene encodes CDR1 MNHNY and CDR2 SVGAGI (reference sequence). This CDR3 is CASTRDGPGYTF. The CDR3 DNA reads TGTGCCAGCACCAGGGACGGCCCTGGCTACACCTTC.